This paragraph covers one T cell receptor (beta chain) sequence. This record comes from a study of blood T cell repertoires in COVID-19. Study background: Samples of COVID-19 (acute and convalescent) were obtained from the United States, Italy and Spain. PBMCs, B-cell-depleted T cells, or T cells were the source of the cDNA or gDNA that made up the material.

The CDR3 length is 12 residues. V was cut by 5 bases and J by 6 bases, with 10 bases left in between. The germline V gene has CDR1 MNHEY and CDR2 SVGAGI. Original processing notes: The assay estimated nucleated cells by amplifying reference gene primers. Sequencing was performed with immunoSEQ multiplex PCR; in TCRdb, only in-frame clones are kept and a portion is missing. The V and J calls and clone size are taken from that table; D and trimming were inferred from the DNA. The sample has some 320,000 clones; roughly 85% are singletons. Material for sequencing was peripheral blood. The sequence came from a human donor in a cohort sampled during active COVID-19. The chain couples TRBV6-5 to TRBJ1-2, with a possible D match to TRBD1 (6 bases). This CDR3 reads CASSPQGHGYTF. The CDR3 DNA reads TGTGCCAGCAGTCCACAGGGTCATGGCTACACCTTC.